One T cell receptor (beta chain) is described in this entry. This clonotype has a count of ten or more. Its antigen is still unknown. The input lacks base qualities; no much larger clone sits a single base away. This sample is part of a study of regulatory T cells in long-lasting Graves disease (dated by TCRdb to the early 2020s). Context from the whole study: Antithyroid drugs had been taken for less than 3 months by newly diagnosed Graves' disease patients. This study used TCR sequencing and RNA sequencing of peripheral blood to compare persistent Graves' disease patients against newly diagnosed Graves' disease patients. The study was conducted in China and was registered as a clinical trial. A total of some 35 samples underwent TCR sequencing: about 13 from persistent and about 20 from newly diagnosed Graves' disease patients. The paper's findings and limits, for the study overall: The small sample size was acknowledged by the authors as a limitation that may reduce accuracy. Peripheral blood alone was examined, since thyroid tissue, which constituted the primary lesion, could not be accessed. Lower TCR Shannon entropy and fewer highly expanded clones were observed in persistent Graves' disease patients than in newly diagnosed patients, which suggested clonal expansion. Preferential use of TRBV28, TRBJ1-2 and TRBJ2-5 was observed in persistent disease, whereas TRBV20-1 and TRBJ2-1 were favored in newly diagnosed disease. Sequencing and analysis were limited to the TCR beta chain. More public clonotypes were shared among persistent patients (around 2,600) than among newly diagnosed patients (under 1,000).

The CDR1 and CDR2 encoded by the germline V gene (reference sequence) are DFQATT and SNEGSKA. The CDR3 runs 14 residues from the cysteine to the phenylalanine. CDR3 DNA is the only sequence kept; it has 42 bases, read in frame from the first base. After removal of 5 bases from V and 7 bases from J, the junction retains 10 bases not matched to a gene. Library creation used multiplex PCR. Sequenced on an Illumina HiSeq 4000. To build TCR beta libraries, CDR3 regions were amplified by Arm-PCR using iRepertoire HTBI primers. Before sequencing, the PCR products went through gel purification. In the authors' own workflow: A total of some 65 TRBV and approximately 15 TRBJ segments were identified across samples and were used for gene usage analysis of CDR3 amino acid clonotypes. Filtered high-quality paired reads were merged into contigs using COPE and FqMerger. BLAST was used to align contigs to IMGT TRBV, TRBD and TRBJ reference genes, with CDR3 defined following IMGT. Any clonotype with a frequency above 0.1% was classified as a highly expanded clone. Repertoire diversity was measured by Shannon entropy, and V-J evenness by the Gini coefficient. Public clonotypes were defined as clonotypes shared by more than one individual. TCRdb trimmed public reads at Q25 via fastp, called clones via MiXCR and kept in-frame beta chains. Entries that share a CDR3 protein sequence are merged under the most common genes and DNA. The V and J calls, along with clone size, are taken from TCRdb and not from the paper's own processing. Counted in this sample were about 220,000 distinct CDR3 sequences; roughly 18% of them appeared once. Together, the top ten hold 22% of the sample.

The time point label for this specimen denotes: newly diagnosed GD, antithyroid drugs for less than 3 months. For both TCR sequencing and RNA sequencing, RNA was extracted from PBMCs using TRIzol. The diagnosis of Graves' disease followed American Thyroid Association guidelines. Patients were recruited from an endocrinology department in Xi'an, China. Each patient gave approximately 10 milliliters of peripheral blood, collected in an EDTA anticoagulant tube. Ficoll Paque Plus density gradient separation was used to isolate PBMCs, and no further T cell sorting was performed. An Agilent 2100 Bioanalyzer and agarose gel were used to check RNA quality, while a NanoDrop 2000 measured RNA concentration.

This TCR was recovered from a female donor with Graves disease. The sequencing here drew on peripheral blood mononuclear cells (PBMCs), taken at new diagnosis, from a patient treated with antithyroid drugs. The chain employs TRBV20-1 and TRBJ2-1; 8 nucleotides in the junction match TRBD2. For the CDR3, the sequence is CSARSGTGGNEQFF. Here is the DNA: TGCAGTGCTCGCTCCGGGACGGGAGGGAATGAGCAGTTCTTC.